This T cell receptor (beta chain) was identified in a study of T cells in Graves' hyperthyroidism and ophthalmopathy. Findings and limits, study-wide: The majority of expanded thyroid clonotypes above 0.001 also appeared in blood.

Amplification of TCR beta CDR3 regions used RNA as the template. Carried out on the TCR CDR3, a first-round RT-PCR used the HTBI primer set. TCRdb fed the multiplex PCR reads into MiXCR, producing one record per CDR3 protein. This table has more than 300,000 distinct CDR3 sequences, roughly an eighth appearing once. Trimming took 7 bases from V and 9 from J, leaving 16 bases between them. The germline gives CDR1 SGHDT, CDR2 YYEEEE. The CDR3 covers 12 residues. This clonotype was observed many times. Its antigen is currently unknown. The hyperthyroidism was newly diagnosed and had lasted under 2 months; the patients were aged 18 to 65. Clinical symptoms, serum thyroxine, TRAb, thyroid ultrasound and orbital computed tomography established diagnosis. The source of the PBMCs was 10 ml of fresh peripheral blood.

Input material: blood. This TCR was recovered from a woman younger than 30 with Graves' hyperthyroidism. The J gene is TRBJ1-1, the V gene TRBV5-6, with no clear D. CDR3 sequence reads: CASELRAEKAFF. CDR3 coding DNA: TGTGCCAGCGAACTTCGGGCCGAGAAAGCTTTCTTT.